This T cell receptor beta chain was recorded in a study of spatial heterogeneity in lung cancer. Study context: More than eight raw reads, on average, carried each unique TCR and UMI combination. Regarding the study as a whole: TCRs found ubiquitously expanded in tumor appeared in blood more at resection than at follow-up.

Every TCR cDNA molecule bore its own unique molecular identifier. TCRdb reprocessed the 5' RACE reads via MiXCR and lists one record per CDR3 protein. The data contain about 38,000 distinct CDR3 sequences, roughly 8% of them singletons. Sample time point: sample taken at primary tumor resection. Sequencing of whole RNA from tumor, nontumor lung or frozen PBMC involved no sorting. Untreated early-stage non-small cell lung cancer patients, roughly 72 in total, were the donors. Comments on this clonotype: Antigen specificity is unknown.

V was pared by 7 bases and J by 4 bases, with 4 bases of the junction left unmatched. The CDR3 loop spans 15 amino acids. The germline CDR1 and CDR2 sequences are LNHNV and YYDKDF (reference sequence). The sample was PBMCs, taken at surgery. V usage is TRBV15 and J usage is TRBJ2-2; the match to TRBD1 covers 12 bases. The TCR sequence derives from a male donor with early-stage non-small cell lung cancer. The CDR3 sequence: CATKRDRGPTGELFF. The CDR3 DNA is TGTGCCACCAAGAGGGACAGGGGGCCCACCGGGGAGCTGTTTTTT.